One sample yielded the 15 T cell receptor beta chains listed below, sequenced in a study of T cell changes during pregnancy in multiple sclerosis. The protocol was immunoSEQ multiplex PCR, while the TCRdb copy is restricted to in-frame clones and leaves out a portion. Of tens of thousands of clones in the sample, just over 90% were seen once. The input for sequencing was peripheral blood, taken in the second trimester of pregnancy. The receptors here all came from a female donor with multiple sclerosis, enrolled in a pregnancy study.

The sample holds a few counts of this clone. V is TRBV2 and J is TRBJ2-1, with 8 bases identical to TRBD2. The CDR3 runs 14 residues. V lost 6 bases to trimming and J lost 4 bases; unmatched junction nucleotides: 5. Germline CDR1 SNHLY, CDR2 FYNNEI. In DNA, the CDR3 is TGTGCCAGCAGGGAGGGACTAGGGTACAATGAGCAGTTCTTC. Its translation is CASREGLGYNEQFF.

The CDR3 sequence is CASSWDSRSSQYF. The CDR3 nucleotides read TGTGCCAGCAGCTGGGACTCCCGGTCGTCCCAGTACTTC. V gene TRBV27 combines with J gene TRBJ2-5, with D possibly being TRBD2 (6 bases). V lost 6 bases, J lost 9 bases, and 17 bases lay in between. This CDR3 region has 13 residues. Germline values: CDR1 MNHEY, CDR2 SMNVEV (reference sequence).

The chain joins TRBV5-6 to TRBJ2-2; 7 bases line up with TRBD2. V lost 0 bases and J lost 4; bases outside the gene matches: 6. The germline V gene encodes CDR1 SGHDT and CDR2 YYEEEE. The CDR3 spans 16 residues. As DNA, the CDR3 is TGTGCCAGCAGCTTGGCCTGGGGGGGACCCACCGGGGAGCTGTTTTTT. Protein sequence: CASSLAWGGPTGELFF. Complete variable domain (other parts from reference TRBV5-6 and TRBJ2-2): DAGVTQSPTHLIKTRGQQVTLRCSPKSGHDTVSWYQQALGQGPQFIFQYYEEEERQRGNFPDRFSGHQFPNYSSELNVNALLLGDSALYLCASSLAWGGPTGELFFGEGSRLTVL.

The V and J genes are TRBV5-1 and TRBJ2-3, with 10 bases identical to TRBD2. The junction had 9 bases not matched to a gene; V was cut back by 2 bases and J by 6 bases. Germline V lookup: CDR1 SGHRS, CDR2 YFSETQ. This CDR3 region has 16 residues. The CDR3 is CASSFMIAGGQDTQYF. CDR3 in DNA: TGCGCCAGCAGCTTTATGATAGCGGGGGGCCAGGATACGCAGTATTTT.

V usage is TRBV6-6 and J usage is TRBJ1-2; 7 nucleotides match TRBD1. The germline gives CDR1 MNHNY, CDR2 SVGAGI (reference sequence). The J segment lost 7 bases and the V segment lost 2 bases, leaving 7 bases of the junction unmatched. The CDR3 sequence is 14 residues long. CDR3 in DNA: TGTGCCAGCAGTTACGAGGGGGCGATTAGTGGCTACACCTTC. This gives the protein CASSYEGAISGYTF.

The chain is built from TRBV18 and TRBJ2-7; weak D call: TRBD1 (5 bases). V lost 2 bases and J lost 6, with 14 bases in between. Germline V gene sequence: CDR1 KGHSH, CDR2 LQKENI. The length of the CDR3 is 14 residues. The CDR3 is CASSPTGSRSEQYF. The CDR3 DNA reads as TGTGCCAGCTCACCAACAGGATCCAGGTCCGAGCAGTACTTC.

The chain joins TRBV4-1 to TRBJ2-3, with D unresolved. CDR3 size: 15 residues. Trimming removed 4 bases from V and 5 bases from J, with 16 bases in between. Germline V gene sequence: CDR1 MGHRA, CDR2 YSYEKL. The DNA of the CDR3 is TGCGCCAGCAGCCGCGAACCCGTCCCCGGAGATACGCAGTATTTT. Translated, it gives CASSREPVPGDTQYF.

This sequence joins TRBV27 and TRBJ2-7, with 8 positions matching TRBD1. This CDR3 comprises 14 residues. Germline CDR1 is MNHEY and CDR2 is SMNVEV (reference sequence). The V gene end was trimmed by 5 bases and the J gene end by 4 bases; junction bases not matched to a gene: 7. The CDR3 sequence: CASSRKQGVYEQYF. The CDR3 DNA follows: TGTGCCAGCAGTCGCAAACAGGGGGTTTACGAGCAGTACTTC.

V usage is TRBV27 and J usage is TRBJ2-1; 8 nucleotides align to TRBD2. Trimming removed 5 bases from V and 1 base from J; junction bases left unmatched: 4. Germline CDR1 MNHEY, CDR2 SMNVEV (reference sequence). CDR3 length: 15 amino acids. In DNA form, the CDR3 reads TGTGCCAGCAGTCCCGCTAGCGGGTCCTACAATGAGCAGTTCTTC. Residues: CASSPASGSYNEQFF.

This chain links TRBV2 with TRBJ2-2, with TRBD1 matching over 8 bases. This CDR3 is built from 15 residues. Germline V gene data show CDR1 as SNHLY and CDR2 as FYNNEI. V shed 4 bases and J 5 bases; nucleotides not matched to a gene: 6. The DNA of the CDR3 is TGTGCCAGCAGTGGGGGGTACAGGGGGACCGGGGAGCTGTTTTTT. As protein: CASSGGYRGTGELFF.

V gene TRBV9 combines with J gene TRBJ2-3, with TRBD2 identical over 10 bases. Trimming removed 3 bases from V and 6 bases from J; junction bases left unmatched: 13. The CDR3 consists of 17 residues. CDR1 is SGDLS, CDR2 YYNGEE, per germline. For the CDR3, the DNA is TGTGCCAGCAGCGGCAGACTGAGCGGGGGGGCGTTGGATACGCAGTATTTT. This sequence encodes CASSGRLSGGALDTQYF.

V and J are TRBV6-4 and TRBJ2-7; weak D call: TRBD1 (5 bases). Germline V gene data show CDR1 as MRHNA and CDR2 as SNTAGT. V lost 7 bases and J lost 7, with 14 bases in between. This CDR3 spans 12 amino acids. The CDR3 is CASIQGGWEQYF. CDR3 DNA: TGTGCCAGCATTCAGGGTGGTTGGGAGCAGTACTTC.

This chain links TRBV5-5 with TRBJ2-1; the match to TRBD2 covers 11 bases. V shed 4 bases and J 6 bases; nucleotides not matched to a gene: 6. Per germline, CDR1 SGHKS and CDR2 YYEKEE (reference sequence). CDR3 length: 15 residues. Written as DNA, the CDR3 is TGTGCCAGCAGCCTAACTAGCGGGGGACTCAATGAGCAGTTCTTC. As protein: CASSLTSGGLNEQFF.

This clone was observed a few times. V and J are TRBV11-2 and TRBJ2-2; D gene uncertain. Germline CDR1 is SGHAT and CDR2 is FQNNGV. V was clipped by 1 base and J by 3 bases, with 9 bases between them. This CDR3 has 15 amino acids. The CDR3 sequence is CASSLVSSDTGELFF. CDR3 sequence (DNA): TGTGCCAGCAGCTTAGTGAGCAGCGACACCGGGGAGCTGTTTTTT.

This clone appeared once. The chain carries TRBV11-2 and TRBJ1-4; D gene unclear. V lost 1 base to trimming and J lost 2 bases, with 11 bases between them. Germline V gives CDR1 SGHAT, CDR2 FQNNGV. The CDR3 is 16 amino acids. The CDR3 DNA reads TGTGCCAGCAGCTTAGTGGAGGGCGTCACTAATGAAAAACTGTTTTTT. Translated: CASSLVEGVTNEKLFF.